Below, 2 T cell receptor beta chains from the same sample are listed, as sequenced in a study of blood T cell repertoires in COVID-19. Clones were read by immunoSEQ multiplex PCR, and TCRdb kept only the in-frame ones, dropping some. This sample has about 340,000 clones, with around 90% found just once. The sequencing sample was made of peripheral blood. Receptor source: a woman aged 18 to 35 who had recovered from COVID-19.

The chain employs TRBV9 and TRBJ2-1; TRBD2 aligns across 8 bases. Germline V CDR1 and CDR2: SGDLS, YYNGEE. Germline trimming cut 1 base from V and 5 bases from J; bases unmatched to any gene: 11. The CDR3 runs 17 residues. In DNA form, the CDR3 reads TGTGCCAGCAGCGTATCTGCCCAGCGGGAGTACCACAATGAGCAGTTCTTC. This encodes CASSVSAQREYHNEQFF.

The CDR3 nucleotides are TGTGCCAGCAGCCGACTAGCGGGAGAGTTCGGGGAGCTGTTTTTT. It is translated as CASSRLAGEFGELFF. The chain couples TRBV6-6 to TRBJ2-2; 12 nucleotides agree with TRBD2. J gave up 7 bases and V 6 bases, and 6 bases lay outside the gene matches. Germline CDR1 is MNHNY and CDR2 is SVGAGI (reference sequence). The CDR3 is 15 amino acids.